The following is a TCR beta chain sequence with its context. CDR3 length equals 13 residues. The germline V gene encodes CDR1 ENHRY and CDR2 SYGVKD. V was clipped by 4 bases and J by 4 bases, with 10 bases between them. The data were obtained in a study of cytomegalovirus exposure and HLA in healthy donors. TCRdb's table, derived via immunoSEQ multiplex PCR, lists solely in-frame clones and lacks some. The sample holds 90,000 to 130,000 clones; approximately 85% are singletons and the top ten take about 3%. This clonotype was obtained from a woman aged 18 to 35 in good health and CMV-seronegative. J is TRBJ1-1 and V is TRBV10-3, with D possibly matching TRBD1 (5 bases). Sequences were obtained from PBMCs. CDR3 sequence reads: CAISVTVFTEAFF. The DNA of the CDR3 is TGTGCCATCAGTGTGACAGTGTTCACTGAAGCTTTCTTT.